This T cell receptor beta chain was recovered during a study of glioma-infiltrating T cells after dendritic cell vaccination. The overall study: Monocyte-derived dendritic cells, cultured approximately 7 days with IL-4 and GM-CSF, were pulsed with autologous tumor lysate.

The protocol was immunoSEQ multiplex PCR, while the TCRdb copy is restricted to in-frame clones and leaves out a portion. This sample carries roughly 88,000 clones, approximately 78% of them seen once, and the ten largest clones take approximately 2.1%. The time point here: after dendritic cell vaccination, including at tumor progression/relapse. None of the glioblastoma patients had an isocitrate dehydrogenase mutation. This receptor was identified in a human donor with glioblastoma. Sequencing was performed on blood, taken after dendritic cell vaccination.

The CDR3 sequence: CASSSRGNTEAFF. DNA of the CDR3: TGTGCCAGCAGTTCCAGGGGGAACACTGAAGCTTTCTTT. The V and J genes are TRBV6-1 and TRBJ1-1; a possible D gene is TRBD1 (6 bases). Germline CDR1 reads MNHNS; CDR2 reads SASEGT. V dropped 5 bases and J dropped 1 base, with 8 bases sitting between them. CDR3 length equals 13 residues.